This paragraph reports one T cell receptor (beta chain). Germline values: CDR1 MNHEY, CDR2 SVGAGI. V shed 8 bases and J 0 bases; nucleotides not matched to a gene: 1. The CDR3 totals 13 residues. The sample belongs to a study of blood T cell repertoires in COVID-19. Study information: PBMCs, B-cell-depleted T cells, or T cells were the source of the cDNA or gDNA that made up the material.

Original methodology: Estimation of nucleated cell counts was performed using reference gene primer amplification. Here immunoSEQ multiplex PCR was the method, and the copy in TCRdb shows in-frame clones only, minus some. That table gives V, J and clone size, and the DNA gave D and trimming. The sample gives 150,000 to 200,000 clones, over 75% of which show up once; around an eighth is in the top ten. The clonotype was recovered from a man in his forties or fifties who had recovered from COVID-19. V and J are TRBV6-5 and TRBJ2-3, with TRBD2 matching over 8 bases. Specimen: peripheral blood. CDR3 nucleotides: TGTGCCAGCCGACTAGCGAGCACAGATACGCAGTATTTT. Encoded protein: CASRLASTDTQYF.